This TCR beta chain was identified during a study of CD8+CD57+ T cells in acquired aplastic anemia. Notes on the study in general: More than 25 was the count of CD8+ CDR3 sequences that patients shared with controls.

The CDR3 has 12 residues. Trimming took off 2 bases at V and 2 bases at J, with 4 bases between the two ends. Germline-derived CDR1 and CDR2 are SEHNR and FQNEAQ (reference sequence). An expansion of CD8+CD57+ cells by flow cytometry had been shown in patients chosen for sequencing. As regards this clonotype: The antigen is not known.

TCR beta VDJ and CDR3 were profiled, and genomic DNA was the template. A single record per CDR3 protein comes from TCRdb applying MiXCR to the reads. The table shows 150,000 to 180,000 distinct CDR3 sequences, with about 52% occurring only once. The chain has TRBV7-9 and TRBJ2-7, with D unclear. The TCR was taken from a human donor with aplastic anemia. The sequenced sample consisted of sorted CD4+, CD8+, or CD8+CD57+ T cells (not recorded which) from PBMCs. CDR3 in DNA: TGTGCCAGCAGCTTATTCCCCTACGAGCAGTACTTC. Its translation: CASSLFPYEQYF.